A selection of T cell receptor beta chains follows, all from one sample in a study of blood T cell repertoires in COVID-19. Libraries were prepared by immunoSEQ multiplex PCR; TCRdb keeps only in-frame clonotypes and omits some of them. The sample records about 180,000 clones, around 87% being singletons. The sequenced sample consisted of peripheral blood. The receptors here all came from a woman aged 30 to 39 with active or convalescent COVID-19. Both conserved end residues are part of each CDR3. A D gene is named only where the DNA matches it firmly. Expanded clones get a size class; other rows say once, few or many, or leave the size out.

TGTGCCAGCACCCTTGGGCAGGGGGTGACTGAAGCTTTCTTT,CASTLGQGVTEAFF,TRBV28,14,TRBD1,once,TRBJ1-1
TGTGCCAGCAGGAACAGGACAGGGCCTTACTATGGCTACACCTTC,CASRNRTGPYYGYTF,TRBV5-4,15,TRBD1,.,TRBJ1-2
TGTGCCAGCGGGACAGCAAATGAAAAACTGTTTTTT,CASGTANEKLFF,TRBV19,12,TRBD1,.,TRBJ1-4
TGTGCCATCATGGACAGGACGGGACTAGCGGGGGACGGCACAGATACGCAGTATTTT,CAIMDRTGLAGDGTDTQYF,TRBV10-3,19,TRBD2,.,TRBJ2-3
TGTGCCAGCAGCTTCGTACAGGGGTTTCTCACAGATACGCAGTATTTT,CASSFVQGFLTDTQYF,TRBV7-6,16,TRBD1,.,TRBJ2-3
TGTGCCAGCTTTCTCGGGACAGAAATGACTGAAGCTTTCTTT,CASFLGTEMTEAFF,TRBV5-4,14,TRBD1,.,TRBJ1-1
TGTGCCAGCACCCTAAGGGGTACTCAGCATTTT,CASTLRGTQHF,TRBV6-6,11,.,.,TRBJ1-5
TGCAGCGTCTTAAGCGGGCAGAACTATGGCTACACCTTC,CSVLSGQNYGYTF,TRBV29-1,13,.,.,TRBJ1-2
TGTGCCAGCAAGGTATTAGAGGAGAGCACTGAAGCTTTCTTT,CASKVLEESTEAFF,TRBV6-4,14,.,.,TRBJ1-1
TGTGCCAGCAGTCCGGCGGGGACAGCCAATGGCTACACCTTC,CASSPAGTANGYTF,TRBV2,14,TRBD1,.,TRBJ1-2
TGTGCCAGCAGCTTAGCACGGGGGTGGGACACTGAAGCTTTCTTT,CASSLARGWDTEAFF,TRBV11-3,15,.,.,TRBJ1-1
TGTGCCAGCAGTTTCGGGCTAGCGGGAAAGCAAGAGACCCAGTACTTC,CASSFGLAGKQETQYF,TRBV6-2/TRBV6-3,16,TRBD2,once,TRBJ2-5
TGTGCCAGTACCAGGGCAGATACGCAGTATTTT,CASTRADTQYF,TRBV19,11,.,.,TRBJ2-3
TGTGCCAGTAGTATCGGGACAGGGGGGACCTACGAGCAGTACTTC,CASSIGTGGTYEQYF,TRBV19,15,TRBD1,.,TRBJ2-7
TGTGCCAGCACTCCAGGGTATAATGAGCAGTTCTTC,CASTPGYNEQFF,TRBV2,12,.,.,TRBJ2-1
TGCGCCAGCAGCGTGACAGGGGAGGTCGTAGCCTTC,CASSVTGEVVAF,TRBV5-1,12,TRBD1,.,TRBJ1-2
TGTGCCAGCAGCCAAGGACAGGGGAGACAGGGGGACTACACCTTC,CASSQGQGRQGDYTF,TRBV4-2,15,TRBD1,few,TRBJ1-2